One sample yielded the 29 T cell receptor beta chains listed below, sequenced in a study of blood T cell repertoires in COVID-19 (dated by TCRdb to the early 2020s). The library came from the immunoSEQ multiplex PCR assay. Entries here come from immuneACCESS through TCRdb and include only in-frame sequences with V and J called. Some clones fail to appear in such tables; in the studies checked, an unresolved V gene covers under half of the shortfall, and the cause of the remainder is unknown. Present in this sample are 220,000 or so clones, 82% of which were seen just once. The ten largest clonotypes hold under 8.5% of the sample. Sequenced material: peripheral blood. These receptors all come from a woman over 75 with COVID-19, enrolled during active disease.

This chain links TRBV19 with TRBJ2-7; 7 bases line up with TRBD1. CDR3 length: 14 amino acids. Germline CDR1 reads LNHDA; CDR2 reads SQIVND (reference sequence). The V gene end was trimmed by 4 bases and the J gene end by 1 base; junction bases not matched to a gene: 4. CDR3 sequence (DNA): TGTGCCAGTAGTAAAGGGACAGTTTCCTACGAGCAGTACTTC. It is translated as CASSKGTVSYEQYF.

J is TRBJ1-6 and V is TRBV11-1, with D possibly matching TRBD1 (6 bases). V shed 0 bases and J shed 16 bases, with 13 bases lying between them. The CDR3 has 13 residues. Germline V gene sequence: CDR1 SGHAT, CDR2 FQDESV (reference sequence). CDR3 loop: CASSLASGTSLHF. The CDR3 bases are TGTGCCAGCAGCTTAGCGTCGGGGACAAGTCTCCACTTT.

V gene TRBV6-2 or TRBV6-3 combines with J gene TRBJ2-1; D uncertain. Per germline, CDR1 MNHEY and CDR2 SVGEGT. The CDR3 extends over 15 amino acids. Trimming took off 5 bases at V and 7 bases at J, with 18 bases between the two ends. The CDR3 DNA reads TGTGCCAGCAGTCCCAACTCCCCAATCGGTAATGAGCAGTTCTTC. Its protein is CASSPNSPIGNEQFF.

The chain carries TRBV28 and TRBJ2-7; TRBD2 matches at 7 bases. J gave up 3 bases and V 6 bases, and 8 bases lay outside the gene matches. Germline loops: CDR1 MDHEN, CDR2 SYDVKM. CDR3 length equals 14 residues. The DNA for the CDR3 is TGTGCCAGCAGGGCCCAGGGCGGGGGCTACGAGCAGTACTTC. Its protein is CASRAQGGGYEQYF.

In its sample, this clone was seen a few times. This chain links TRBV30 with TRBJ1-6, with 7 bases matching TRBD1. V dropped 3 bases and J dropped 3; count of bases not matched to a gene: 8. Germline CDR1 and CDR2: GTSNPN and SVGIG (reference sequence). The CDR3 sequence is 16 residues long. CDR3 sequence reads: CAWRIPGQIYNSPLHF. In DNA form, the CDR3 reads TGTGCCTGGAGGATCCCGGGACAGATCTATAATTCACCCCTCCACTTT. The full variable domain, with the rest looked up from reference TRBV30 and TRBJ1-6, is SQTIHQWPATLVQPVGSPLSLECTVEGTSNPNLYWYRQAAGRGLQLLFYSVGIGQISSEVPQNLSASRPQDRQFILSSKKLLLSDSGFYLCAWRIPGQIYNSPLHFGNGTRLTVT.

The chain recombines TRBV4-2 with TRBJ1-3, with D perhaps TRBD1 (5 bases). V was trimmed by 3 bases and J by 0 bases, leaving 15 bases between them. Germline assignment: CDR1 LGHNA and CDR2 YNFKEQ. The CDR3 sequence is 17 residues long. The chain's CDR3 is CASSQDTFRASGNTIYF. CDR3 DNA: TGTGCCAGCAGCCAGGACACCTTCAGGGCCTCTGGAAACACCATATATTTT.

V and J are TRBV2 and TRBJ2-5, with 8 bases fitting TRBD1. CDR3 length equals 13 residues. CDR1 and CDR2 from the germline V gene are SNHLY and FYNNEI. The V gene end was trimmed by 11 bases and the J gene end by 4 bases; junction bases not matched to a gene: 9. The CDR3 coding sequence is TGTGCCGGCAAGGGACAGGTGGGAGAGACCCAGTACTTC. Residues: CAGKGQVGETQYF.

The chain employs TRBV2 and TRBJ2-6; 7 bases are a match to TRBD2. The CDR3 is made up of 13 amino acids. CDR1 is SNHLY, CDR2 FYNNEI, per germline. The chain's CDR3 is CAGGISGANVLTF. The CDR3 nucleotides read TGTGCGGGGGGGATATCTGGGGCCAACGTCCTGACTTTC.

The gene calls are TRBV19 and TRBJ1-2, with 12 bases fitting TRBD1. The CDR3 loop spans 13 amino acids. CDR1 LNHDA and CDR2 SQIVND come from the germline V gene (reference sequence). V lost 6 bases and J lost 7; bases outside the gene matches: 3. CDR3 residues: CASRGTGGFGYTF. DNA of the CDR3: TGTGCCAGTAGGGGGACAGGGGGCTTTGGCTACACCTTC. The complete variable domain, with remaining parts taken from reference TRBV19 and TRBJ1-2, reads DGGITQSPKYLFRKEGQNVTLSCEQNLNHDAMYWYRQDPGQGLRLIYYSQIVNDFQKGDIAEGYSVSREKKESFPLTVTSAQKNPTAFYLCASRGTGGFGYTFGSGTRLTVV.

The V and J genes are TRBV6-5 and TRBJ1-1; D is unresolved. Germline CDR1 and CDR2: MNHEY and SVGAGI. The CDR3 is made up of 14 amino acids. CDR3 protein: CASRDNSWNTEAFF. In nucleotides, the CDR3 is TGTGCTAGTAGAGATAATTCTTGGAACACTGAAGCTTTCTTT.

This chain's CDR3 is CASSRTGGVEKLFF. CDR3 nucleotide sequence: TGTGCCAGCAGCCGGACAGGGGGCGTTGAAAAACTGTTTTTT. The V call is TRBV2, the J call TRBJ1-4, with 11 nucleotides matching TRBD1. Germline lookup yields CDR1 SNHLY and CDR2 FYNNEI. J was trimmed by 7 bases and V by 6 bases; bases with no gene match: 4. The CDR3 runs to 14 residues.

V usage is TRBV6-5 and J usage is TRBJ2-3; TRBD2 matches 9 bases. The CDR3 sequence is 15 residues long. V lost 7 bases to trimming and J lost 3 bases; unmatched junction nucleotides: 8. The germline V gene has CDR1 MNHEY and CDR2 SVGAGI. The CDR3 coding sequence is TGTGCCAGCAAGGCTAGCGGGGCCCGGACAGATACGCAGTATTTT. Protein product: CASKASGARTDTQYF.

This chain joins TRBV3-1 (or the pseudogene TRBV3-2) and TRBJ2-3; the D is unclear. The CDR3 length is 17 residues. Germline assignment: CDR1 LGHDT and CDR2 YNNKEL (reference sequence). Trimming shortened V by 4 bases and J by 5 bases, and 22 bases separated the two germline ends. This chain's CDR3 is CASSPHPEPQPQDTQYF. In nucleotides, the CDR3 is TGTGCCAGCAGCCCCCACCCGGAGCCTCAACCGCAAGATACGCAGTATTTT.

This CDR3 reads CASSVGWGPNQPQHF. CDR3 nucleotides: TGTGCCAGCAGCGTAGGTTGGGGCCCGAATCAGCCCCAGCATTTT. The chain employs TRBV9 and TRBJ1-5, with D possibly matching TRBD1 (5 bases). The CDR3 is 15 residues long. Germline V CDR1 and CDR2: SGDLS, YYNGEE. The germline V and J ends were trimmed by 0 bases and 4 bases, with 11 bases remaining between them. The full variable domain, with the rest looked up from reference TRBV9 and TRBJ1-5, is DSGVTQTPKHLITATGQRVTLRCSPRSGDLSVYWYQQSLDQGLQFLIQYYNGEERAKGNILERFSAQQFPDLHSELNLSSLELGDSALYFCASSVGWGPNQPQHFGDGTRLSIL.

The chain is built from TRBV11-2 and TRBJ2-2, with D hard to call. This CDR3 is 13 amino acids long. Trimming shortened V by 5 bases and J by 7 bases, and 11 bases separated the two germline ends. CDR1 and CDR2 from the germline V gene are SGHAT and FQNNGV. The CDR3 bases are TGTGCCAGCAGCGACTTGGGTAACGGGGAGCTGTTTTTT. Translated: CASSDLGNGELFF. Complete variable domain (other parts from reference TRBV11-2 and TRBJ2-2): EAGVAQSPRYKIIEKRQSVAFWCNPISGHATLYWYQQILGQGPKLLIQFQNNGVVDDSQLPKDRFSAERLKGVDSTLKIQPAKLEDSAVYLCASSDLGNGELFFGEGSRLTVL.

V gene TRBV2 combines with J gene TRBJ2-2, with a tentative D call TRBD2 (6 bases). V was pared by 2 bases and J by 6 bases, with 7 bases between. The CDR3 length is 13 residues. In germline, CDR1 is SNHLY, CDR2 FYNNEI. As DNA, the CDR3 is TGTGCCAGCAGTGAAACTAGCCCCGGGGAGCTGTTTTTT. Translated, it gives CASSETSPGELFF.

For the CDR3, the DNA is TGTGCCAGCAGCCTCGACAGTACTTCTCCCTACGAGCAGTACTTC. Translated: CASSLDSTSPYEQYF. This sequence joins TRBV7-2 and TRBJ2-7; tentatively, D is TRBD1 (5 bases). Germline-derived CDR1 and CDR2 are SGHTA and FQGNSA. Trimming removed 5 bases at V and 2 bases at J, with 16 bases between. This CDR3 is built from 15 residues. Drawing the rest from reference TRBV7-2 and TRBJ2-7, the complete variable domain is GAGVSQSPSNKVTEKGKDVELRCDPISGHTALYWYRQSLGQGLEFLIYFQGNSAPDKSGLPSDRFSAERTGGSVSTLTIQRTQQEDSAVYLCASSLDSTSPYEQYFGPGTRLTVT.

This rearrangement joins TRBV6-5 to TRBJ2-7; possible D gene TRBD1, 6 bases. Looked up from germline, CDR1 is MNHEY and CDR2 is SVGAGI. CDR3 size: 15 residues. The ends were cut back, 0 bases at V and 2 bases at J, with 11 bases in the middle. The CDR3 loop reads CASSYSGQLTYEQYF. The CDR3 DNA is TGTGCCAGCAGTTACTCTGGACAGCTTACCTACGAGCAGTACTTC.

This chain joins TRBV21-1 and TRBJ2-4; TRBD2, the table's D call, lacks a check against the DNA. TRBV21-1 is flagged as a pseudogene. The CDR3 runs 20 residues. CDR3: CASSNSESRVAGLAKNIQYF. The CDR3 region has the DNA TGTGCCAGCAGCAATTCCGAAAGTCGAGTCGCGGGCCTAGCCAAAAACATTCAGTACTTC.

The rearrangement joins TRBV7-8 to TRBJ2-2, with 14 bases that match TRBD2. The CDR3 runs 18 residues. Trimming took 5 bases from V and 5 from J; bases not matched to a gene: 10. CDR1 is SGHVS, CDR2 FQNEAQ, per germline. CDR3 nucleotides: TGTGCCAGCAGCACCCGACTAGCGGGAGGGCTAGCTACCGGGGAGCTGTTTTTT. This codes for CASSTRLAGGLATGELFF.

The chain joins TRBV4-1 to TRBJ2-7; TRBD2 agrees at 9 bases. J gave up 4 bases and V 1 base, and 8 bases lay outside the gene matches. CDR1 is MGHRA, CDR2 YSYEKL, per germline. The CDR3 length is 16 residues. For the CDR3, the DNA is TGCGCCAGCAGCCAAGTATTGGCGGGGGGGCGGTACGAGCAGTACTTC. Its translation: CASSQVLAGGRYEQYF.

The chain combines TRBV7-5 with TRBJ2-7; TRBD1 reflects the table's D call only, with no check against the DNA. TRBV7-5 is a pseudogene segment. This CDR3 contains 16 residues. Here the CDR3 DNA reads TGTGCCAGAAGACACAGCGCTGTAGGGGGCTCCTACGAGCAGTACTTC. Translating it yields CARRHSAVGGSYEQYF.

This chain connects TRBV15 to TRBJ2-3; possibly TRBD2 for D (6 bases). Germline CDR1 is LNHNV and CDR2 is YYDKDF (reference sequence). There are 15 residues in the CDR3. V lost 5 bases to trimming and J lost 5 bases, with 17 bases between them. The CDR3 loop is CATSGGLNWRDTQYF. In nucleotides, the CDR3 is TGTGCCACCAGCGGCGGACTAAATTGGCGAGATACGCAGTATTTT.

This chain joins TRBV7-8 and TRBJ1-5, with D unresolved. Germline V gene lookup returns CDR1 SGHVS and CDR2 FQNEAQ. The CDR3 extends over 13 amino acids. Trimming removed 0 bases from V and 7 bases from J, with 7 bases in between. CDR3 coding DNA: TGTGCCAGCAGCTTAGCGAGATGGCAGCCCCAGCATTTT. Its translation is CASSLARWQPQHF.

Details on this clone: Different DNA sequences within this sample yield the same CDR3. The J gene is TRBJ1-1, the V gene TRBV18, with D possibly TRBD1 on 5 matching bases. The CDR3 is 13 amino acids. V lost 3 bases to trimming and J lost 6 bases, with 11 bases between them. Germline assignment: CDR1 KGHSH and CDR2 LQKENI. Written as DNA, the CDR3 is TGTGCCAGCTCACCGGGGCGTGGGGCTGAAGCTTTCTTT. This encodes CASSPGRGAEAFF.

This chain joins TRBV7-2 and TRBJ2-3; D is unclear. Per germline, CDR1 SGHTA and CDR2 FQGNSA. The V gene lost 4 bases and the J gene lost 6 bases, with 11 bases spanning the gap. The CDR3 runs to 13 residues. The CDR3 sequence: CASSSGRGDTQYF. In nucleotides, the CDR3 is TGTGCCAGCAGCTCAGGTCGTGGGGATACGCAGTATTTT.

The chain recombines TRBV14 with TRBJ2-1; 9 bases fit TRBD2. Germline CDR1 SGHDN, CDR2 FVKESK. The V segment lost 4 bases and the J segment 3 bases; nucleotides outside the gene matches: 7. The CDR3 runs 16 residues. The CDR3 DNA reads TGTGCCAGCAGCCTTCTTAGCGGGGGAATCTACAATGAGCAGTTCTTC. Translated: CASSLLSGGIYNEQFF.

The chain uses TRBV21-1 and TRBJ1-6. TRBV21-1 is termed a pseudogene. The CDR3 is 14 amino acids. The CDR3 nucleotides read TGTGCCAGCAGCACTCGGGACTTTAATTCACCCCTCCACTTT. As protein: CASSTRDFNSPLHF.

The chain employs TRBV9 and TRBJ1-6, with D possibly matching TRBD1 (5 bases). This CDR3 has 15 amino acids. The germline V gene encodes CDR1 SGDLS and CDR2 YYNGEE. V was clipped by 0 bases and J by 6 bases, with 10 bases between them. CDR3 in DNA: TGTGCCAGCAGCGTAGGCGACAGTTTTAATTCACCCCTCCACTTT. Protein sequence: CASSVGDSFNSPLHF.